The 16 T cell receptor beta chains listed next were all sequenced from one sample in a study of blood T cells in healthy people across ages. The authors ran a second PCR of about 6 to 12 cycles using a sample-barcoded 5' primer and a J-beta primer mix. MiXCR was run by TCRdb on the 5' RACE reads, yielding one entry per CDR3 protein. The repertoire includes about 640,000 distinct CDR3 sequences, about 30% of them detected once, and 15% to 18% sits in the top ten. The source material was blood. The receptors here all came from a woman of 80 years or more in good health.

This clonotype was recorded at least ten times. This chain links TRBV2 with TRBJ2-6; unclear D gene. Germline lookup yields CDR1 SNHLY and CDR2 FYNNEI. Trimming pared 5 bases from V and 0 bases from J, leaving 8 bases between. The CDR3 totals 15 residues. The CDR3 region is CASSPIISGANVLTF. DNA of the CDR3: TGTGCCAGCAGTCCAATCATCTCTGGGGCCAACGTCCTGACTTTC.

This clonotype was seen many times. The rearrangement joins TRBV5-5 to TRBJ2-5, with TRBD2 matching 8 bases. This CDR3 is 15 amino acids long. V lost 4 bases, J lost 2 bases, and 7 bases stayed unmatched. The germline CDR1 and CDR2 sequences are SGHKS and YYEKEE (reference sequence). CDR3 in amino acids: CASSGAGALQETQYF. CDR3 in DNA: TGTGCCAGCAGCGGAGCGGGGGCTCTACAAGAGACCCAGTACTTC.

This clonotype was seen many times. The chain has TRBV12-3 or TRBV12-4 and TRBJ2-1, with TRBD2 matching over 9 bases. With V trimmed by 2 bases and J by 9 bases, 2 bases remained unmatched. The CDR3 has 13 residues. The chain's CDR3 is CASSLKRGAEQFF. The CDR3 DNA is TGTGCCAGCAGTTTAAAGCGGGGGGCTGAGCAGTTCTTC.

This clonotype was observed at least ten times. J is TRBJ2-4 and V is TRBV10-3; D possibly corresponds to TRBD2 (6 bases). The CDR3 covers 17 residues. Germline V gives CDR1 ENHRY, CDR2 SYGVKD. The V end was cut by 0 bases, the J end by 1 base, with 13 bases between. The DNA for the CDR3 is TGTGCCATCAGTGAGTCAAGTGGAGGGGCGGCCAAAAACATTCAGTACTTC. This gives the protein CAISESSGGAAKNIQYF.

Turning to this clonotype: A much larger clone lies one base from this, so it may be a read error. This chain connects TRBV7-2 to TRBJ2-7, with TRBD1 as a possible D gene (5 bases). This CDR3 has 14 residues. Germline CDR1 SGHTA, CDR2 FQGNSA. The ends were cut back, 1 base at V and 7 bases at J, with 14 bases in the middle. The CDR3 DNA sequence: TGTGCCAGCAGCTTAGTAAAGGGGTCCAATGAGCAGTACTTC. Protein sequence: CASSLVKGSNEQYF. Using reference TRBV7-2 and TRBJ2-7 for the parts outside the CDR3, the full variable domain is GAGVSQSPSNKVTEKGKDVELRCDPISGHTALYWYRQSLGQGLEFLIYFQGNSAPDKSGLPSDRFSAERTGGSVSTLTIQRTQQEDSAVYLCASSLVKGSNEQYFGPGTRLTVT.

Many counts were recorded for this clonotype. The CDR3 sequence: CSVDDRGRAYYGYTF. The CDR3 DNA is TGCAGCGTGGACGACAGGGGAAGGGCTTACTATGGCTACACCTTC. The rearrangement uses TRBV29-1 and TRBJ1-2; TRBD1 agrees at 8 bases. The CDR3 covers 15 residues. The J segment lost 3 bases and the V segment lost 6 bases, leaving 12 bases of the junction unmatched. CDR1 is SQVTM, CDR2 ANQGSEA, per germline.

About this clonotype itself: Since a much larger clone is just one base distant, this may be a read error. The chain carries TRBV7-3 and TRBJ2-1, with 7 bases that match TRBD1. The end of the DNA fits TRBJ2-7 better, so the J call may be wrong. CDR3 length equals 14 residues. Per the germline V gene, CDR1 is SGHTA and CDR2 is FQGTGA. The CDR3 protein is CASSFDRVHNEQYF. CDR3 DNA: TGTGCCAGCAGCTTTGACAGGGTCCACAATGAGCAGTACTTC.

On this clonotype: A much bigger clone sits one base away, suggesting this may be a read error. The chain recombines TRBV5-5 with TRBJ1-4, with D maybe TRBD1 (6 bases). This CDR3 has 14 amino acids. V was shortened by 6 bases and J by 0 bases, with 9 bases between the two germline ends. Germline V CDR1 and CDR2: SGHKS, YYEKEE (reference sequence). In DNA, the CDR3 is TGTGCCAGCACGGAGGGGGCAACTAATGAAAAACTGTTTTTT. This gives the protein CASTEGATNEKLFF. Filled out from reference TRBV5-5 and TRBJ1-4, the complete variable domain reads DAGVTQSPTHLIKTRGQQVTLRCSPISGHKSVSWYQQVLGQGPQFIFQYYEKEERGRGNFPDRFSARQFPNYSSELNVNALLLGDSALYLCASTEGATNEKLFFGSGTQLSVL.

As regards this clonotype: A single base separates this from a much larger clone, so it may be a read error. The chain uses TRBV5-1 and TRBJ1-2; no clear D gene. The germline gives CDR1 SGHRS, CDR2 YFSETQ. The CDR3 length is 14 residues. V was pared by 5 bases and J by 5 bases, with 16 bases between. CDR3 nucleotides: TGCGCCAGCAGTACCTCCGGAGGTTCTTATGGCTACACCTTC. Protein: CASSTSGGSYGYTF.

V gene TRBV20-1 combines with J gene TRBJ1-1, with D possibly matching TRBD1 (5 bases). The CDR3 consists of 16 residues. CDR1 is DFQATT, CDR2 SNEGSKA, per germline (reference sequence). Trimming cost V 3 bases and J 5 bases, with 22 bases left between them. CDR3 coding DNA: TGCAGTGCTAGTGAAGGGTTGTCAGCCAAGGGGACTGAAGCTTTCTTT. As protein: CSASEGLSAKGTEAFF.

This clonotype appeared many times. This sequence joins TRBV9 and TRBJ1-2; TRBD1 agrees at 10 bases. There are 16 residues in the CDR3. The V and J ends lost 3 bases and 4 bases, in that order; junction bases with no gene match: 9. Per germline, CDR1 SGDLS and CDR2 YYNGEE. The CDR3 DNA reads TGTGCCAGCAGCGGGAGGGGGGACAGGGGTAGCTATGGCTACACCTTC. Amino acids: CASSGRGDRGSYGYTF.

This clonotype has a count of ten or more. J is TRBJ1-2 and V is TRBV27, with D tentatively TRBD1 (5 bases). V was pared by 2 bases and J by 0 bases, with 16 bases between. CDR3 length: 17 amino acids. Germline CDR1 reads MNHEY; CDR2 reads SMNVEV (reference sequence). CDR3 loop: CASSLIQGNPANYGYTF. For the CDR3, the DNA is TGTGCCAGCAGTTTAATCCAGGGAAATCCCGCTAACTATGGCTACACCTTC.

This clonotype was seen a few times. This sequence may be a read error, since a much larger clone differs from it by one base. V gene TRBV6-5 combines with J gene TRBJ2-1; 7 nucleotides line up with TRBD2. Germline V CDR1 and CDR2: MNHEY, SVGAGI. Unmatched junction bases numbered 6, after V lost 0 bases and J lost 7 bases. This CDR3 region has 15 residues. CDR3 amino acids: CASSYSRRGSNEQFF. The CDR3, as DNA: TGTGCCAGCAGTTACTCGAGGCGGGGGAGTAATGAGCAGTTCTTC.

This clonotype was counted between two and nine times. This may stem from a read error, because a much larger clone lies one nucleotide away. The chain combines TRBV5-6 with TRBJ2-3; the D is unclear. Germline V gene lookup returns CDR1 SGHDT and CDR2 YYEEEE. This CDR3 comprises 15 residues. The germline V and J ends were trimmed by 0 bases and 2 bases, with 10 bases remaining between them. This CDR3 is CASSLGVQPTDTQYF. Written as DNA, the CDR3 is TGTGCCAGCAGCTTGGGCGTTCAGCCCACAGATACGCAGTATTTT.

CDR3 protein: CASSLSTVNTEAFF. The CDR3, as DNA: TGCGCCAGCAGCTTGTCTACAGTGAACACTGAAGCTTTCTTT. The chain employs TRBV5-1 and TRBJ1-1; no firm D call. V lost 1 base and J 0 bases, leaving 7 bases between the germline ends. CDR1 SGHRS and CDR2 YFSETQ come from the germline V gene. The CDR3 consists of 14 residues.

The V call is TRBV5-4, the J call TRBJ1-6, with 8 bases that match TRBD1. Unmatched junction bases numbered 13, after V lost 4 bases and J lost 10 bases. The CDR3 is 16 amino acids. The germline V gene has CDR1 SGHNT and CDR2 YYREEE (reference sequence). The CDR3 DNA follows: TGTGCCAGCAGCGCCGTAGACAGGGGAGGCGACTCACCCCTCCACTTT. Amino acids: CASSAVDRGGDSPLHF.